The 18 T cell receptor beta chains below were found in one sample sequenced in a study of blood T cell repertoires in COVID-19. The assay was immunoSEQ multiplex PCR, and TCRdb's table has in-frame clones only and misses some. Found here are approximately 180,000 clones, roughly 88% of them singletons; the top ten hold roughly 15%. The material sequenced was PBMCs or T cells enriched from blood (not recorded which). The receptors were sampled from a man in his fifties or sixties who had recovered from COVID-19.

The genes are TRBV2 and TRBJ2-3; 8 nucleotides line up with TRBD1. V trimming: 6 bases; J trimming: 0 bases; junction bases outside the gene matches: 5. Germline V gene data show CDR1 as SNHLY and CDR2 as FYNNEI. CDR3 length equals 15 residues. CDR3 sequence (DNA): TGTGCCAGCAGATCGGACAGGGACAGCACAGATACGCAGTATTTT. It specifies CASRSDRDSTDTQYF. Using reference TRBV2 and TRBJ2-3 for the parts outside the CDR3, the full variable domain is EPEVTQTPSHQVTQMGQEVILRCVPISNHLYFYWYRQILGQKVEFLVSFYNNEISEKSEIFDDQFSVERPDGSNFTLKIRSTKLEDSAMYFCASRSDRDSTDTQYFGPGTRLTVL.

The chain couples TRBV12-3 or TRBV12-4 to TRBJ1-2, with 8 nucleotides matching TRBD1. CDR3 length: 13 amino acids. The V segment lost 2 bases and the J segment 7 bases; nucleotides outside the gene matches: 3. The CDR3 sequence: CASSLWTGSGYTF. As DNA, the CDR3 is TGTGCCAGCAGTTTATGGACAGGGTCTGGCTACACCTTC.

The CDR3 sequence is CASSRSTDTQYF. CDR3 nucleotide sequence: TGTGCCAGCAGTCGTAGCACAGATACGCAGTATTTT. This chain connects TRBV2 to TRBJ2-3; D call uncertain. CDR1 SNHLY and CDR2 FYNNEI come from the germline V gene. The length of the CDR3 is 12 residues. The V and J ends lost 5 bases and 0 bases respectively, with 3 bases between them. The full variable domain, its missing parts supplied by reference TRBV2 and TRBJ2-3, is EPEVTQTPSHQVTQMGQEVILRCVPISNHLYFYWYRQILGQKVEFLVSFYNNEISEKSEIFDDQFSVERPDGSNFTLKIRSTKLEDSAMYFCASSRSTDTQYFGPGTRLTVL.

This clone was counted only a few times. This chain's CDR3 is CASSTSTGTEAFF. CDR3 bases: TGTGCCAGTAGTACGTCAACGGGCACTGAAGCTTTCTTT. This chain uses TRBV19 with TRBJ1-1; D remains unclear. Germline lookup yields CDR1 LNHDA and CDR2 SQIVND (reference sequence). The CDR3 consists of 13 residues. V was clipped by 4 bases and J by 4 bases, with 10 bases between them.

This chain joins TRBV18 and TRBJ1-1; 10 nucleotides line up with TRBD1. Germline V gene sequence: CDR1 KGHSH, CDR2 LQKENI. Trimming cost V 5 bases and J 5 bases; bases outside gene matches: 5. This CDR3 region has 14 residues. The CDR3 DNA follows: TGTGCCAGCTCATCGGGACAGGGGAGGACTGAAGCTTTCTTT. Translation gives CASSSGQGRTEAFF. Full variable domain (rest looked up from reference TRBV18 and TRBJ1-1): NAGVMQNPRHLVRRRGQEARLRCSPMKGHSHVYWYRQLPEEGLKFMVYLQKENIIDESGMPKERFSAEFPKEGPSILRIQQVVRGDSAAYFCASSSGQGRTEAFFGQGTRLTVV.

In DNA, the CDR3 is TGTGCCAGCAGTGTTAGGAGTAATTCACCCCTCCACTTT. It specifies CASSVRSNSPLHF. The V gene is TRBV2, the J gene TRBJ1-6; no clear D. Germline CDR1 and CDR2: SNHLY and FYNNEI. V gave up 4 bases and J gave up 6 bases, with 7 bases separating them. The CDR3 has 13 residues.

The V call is TRBV3-1 (or the pseudogene TRBV3-2), the J call TRBJ1-5, with 7 positions matching TRBD1. The CDR3 has 17 residues. Germline V CDR1 and CDR2: LGHDT, YNNKEL (reference sequence). J gave up 1 base and V 5 bases, and 11 bases lay outside the gene matches. Here the CDR3 DNA reads TGTGCCAGCAGCGCAGGGACAGTGACTCTGAGCAATCAGCCCCAGCATTTT. Amino acids: CASSAGTVTLSNQPQHF.

The chain joins TRBV6-1 to TRBJ1-4; the D gene is possibly TRBD1 (5 bases). The length of the CDR3 is 17 residues. V lost 0 bases, J lost 7 bases, and 18 bases lay in between. Looked up from germline, CDR1 is MNHNS and CDR2 is SASEGT. The chain's CDR3 is CASSEARGRGGGEKLFF. The CDR3 DNA follows: TGTGCCAGCAGTGAAGCCCGCGGACGGGGGGGAGGTGAAAAACTGTTTTTT.

The chain links TRBV7-9 to TRBJ2-4, with TRBD2 matching over 11 bases. This CDR3 region has 14 residues. CDR1 and CDR2 (germline): SEHNR, FQNEAQ (reference sequence). Trimming at V came to 4 bases and at J to 7 bases, leaving 3 bases not matched to a gene. CDR3 in amino acids: CASSSSGGHNIQYF. CDR3 nucleotides: TGTGCCAGCAGCTCTAGCGGGGGGCACAACATTCAGTACTTC.

This sequence joins TRBV25-1 and TRBJ2-5; 8 positions agree with TRBD1. The CDR3 is made up of 14 amino acids. With 10 bases clipped from V and 0 bases from J, the junction kept 7 bases outside the gene matches. CDR1 is MGHDK and CDR2 is SYGVNS in the germline V gene. CDR3 bases: TGTGCCACCTTGGACAGGGTGGACCAAGAGACCCAGTACTTC. It translates to CATLDRVDQETQYF.

V gene TRBV5-4 combines with J gene TRBJ2-5; 9 nucleotides line up with TRBD2. CDR3 length: 15 residues. V gave up 2 bases and J gave up 4 bases; unmatched junction bases: 6. Germline loops: CDR1 SGHNT, CDR2 YYREEE (reference sequence). The CDR3 DNA reads as TGTGCCAGCAGCTTAAGGCTAGCGGGATCAGAGACCCAGTACTTC. This encodes CASSLRLAGSETQYF.

The rearrangement joins TRBV28 to TRBJ1-2; D remains ambiguous. V lost 6 bases to trimming and J lost 6 bases, with 17 bases between them. Germline CDR1 MDHEN, CDR2 SYDVKM. CDR3 size: 14 residues. This chain's CDR3 is CASRPYSPMDGYTF. The CDR3 nucleotides read TGTGCCAGCAGGCCATACAGCCCTATGGATGGCTACACCTTC.

This clone was seen a few times. The chain has TRBV9 and TRBJ2-2; TRBD1 is a possible D gene (5 bases). The CDR3 loop spans 16 amino acids. The V end was cut by 0 bases, the J end by 6 bases, with 15 bases between. Looked up from germline, CDR1 is SGDLS and CDR2 is YYNGEE. The CDR3 DNA reads TGTGCCAGCAGCGTAGTCCCTCAGGGCGAACCCGGGGAGCTGTTTTTT. It yields the protein CASSVVPQGEPGELFF.

The chain recombines TRBV5-1 with TRBJ1-1; D unresolved. Trimming removed 2 bases from V and 0 bases from J, with 8 bases in between. The germline V gene encodes CDR1 SGHRS and CDR2 YFSETQ. The CDR3 consists of 14 residues. CDR3 in DNA: TGCGCCAGCAGCTTAGCGGCCATGAACACTGAAGCTTTCTTT. This encodes CASSLAAMNTEAFF.

The genes are TRBV21-1 and TRBJ1-2; the table's D call, TRBD1, has no DNA check behind it. TRBV21-1 is given as a pseudogene. The CDR3 loop spans 14 amino acids. The CDR3 loop is CASSEWDSFYGYTF. CDR3 in DNA: TGTGCCAGCAGCGAATGGGACAGCTTTTATGGCTACACCTTC.

The V call is TRBV5-1, the J call TRBJ1-2; 7 nucleotides agree with TRBD1. Germline CDR1 reads SGHRS; CDR2 reads YFSETQ. Unmatched junction bases numbered 10, after V lost 7 bases and J lost 7 bases. The length of the CDR3 is 13 residues. In DNA, the CDR3 is TGCGCCAGCGGTAAAACAGGGGATGGTGGCTACACCTTC. It is translated as CASGKTGDGGYTF. Together with reference TRBV5-1 and TRBJ1-2, the CDR3 gives the full variable domain: KAGVTQTPRYLIKTRGQQVTLSCSPISGHRSVSWYQQTPGQGLQFLFEYFSETQRNKGNFPGRFSGRQFSNSRSEMNVSTLELGDSALYLCASGKTGDGGYTFGSGTRLTVV.

Only one count was recorded for this clone. The rearrangement links TRBV19 to TRBJ2-3, with 7 bases fitting TRBD2. CDR3 size: 16 residues. The junction had 8 bases not matched to a gene; V was cut back by 5 bases and J by 0 bases. CDR1 LNHDA and CDR2 SQIVND come from the germline V gene (reference sequence). The CDR3 DNA reads TGTGCCAGTAGTGGGGGGGGAACAGCTAGCACAGATACGCAGTATTTT. It specifies CASSGGGTASTDTQYF.

V and J are TRBV18 and TRBJ2-5, with a weak D call TRBD2 (6 bases). Germline-derived CDR1 and CDR2 are KGHSH and LQKENI. The CDR3 consists of 13 residues. Between the trimmed V and J ends, which lost 3 bases and 5 bases, there was a span of 10 bases. The CDR3 spells CASSPIGGETQYF. The CDR3 nucleotides read TGTGCCAGCTCACCTATAGGAGGGGAGACCCAGTACTTC.